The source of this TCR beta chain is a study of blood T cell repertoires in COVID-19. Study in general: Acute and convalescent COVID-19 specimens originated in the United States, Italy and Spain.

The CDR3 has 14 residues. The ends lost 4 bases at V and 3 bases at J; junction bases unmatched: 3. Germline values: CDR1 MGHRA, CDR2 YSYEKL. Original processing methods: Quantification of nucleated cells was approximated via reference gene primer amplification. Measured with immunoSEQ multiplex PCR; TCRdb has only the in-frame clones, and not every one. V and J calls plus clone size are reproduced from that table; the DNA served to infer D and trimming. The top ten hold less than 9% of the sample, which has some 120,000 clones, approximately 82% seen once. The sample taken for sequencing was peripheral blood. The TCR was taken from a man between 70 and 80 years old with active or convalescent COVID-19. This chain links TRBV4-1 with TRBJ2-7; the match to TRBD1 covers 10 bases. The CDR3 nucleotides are TGCGCCAGCAGCCCCGGGACAGGGGTCTACGAGCAGTACTTC. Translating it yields CASSPGTGVYEQYF.